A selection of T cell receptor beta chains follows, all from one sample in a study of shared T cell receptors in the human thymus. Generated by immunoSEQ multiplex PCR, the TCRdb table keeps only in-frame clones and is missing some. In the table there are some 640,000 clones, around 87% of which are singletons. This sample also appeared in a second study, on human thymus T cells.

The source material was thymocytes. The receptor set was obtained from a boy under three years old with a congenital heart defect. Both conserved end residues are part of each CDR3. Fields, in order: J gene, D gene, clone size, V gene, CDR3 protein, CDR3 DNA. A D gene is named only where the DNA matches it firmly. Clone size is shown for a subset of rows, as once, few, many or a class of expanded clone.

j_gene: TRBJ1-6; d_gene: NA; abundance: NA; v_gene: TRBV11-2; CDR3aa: CASSLDDQGFNSPLHF; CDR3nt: TGTGCCAGCAGCTTAGATGATCAGGGTTTCAATTCACCCCTCCACTTT
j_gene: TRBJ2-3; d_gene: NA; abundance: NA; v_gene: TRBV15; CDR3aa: CATSRERGGVLTDTQYF; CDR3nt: TGTGCCACCAGCAGAGAAAGGGGCGGGGTGCTCACAGATACGCAGTATTTT
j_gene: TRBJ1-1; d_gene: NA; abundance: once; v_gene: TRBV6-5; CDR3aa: CATTLFRDAFF; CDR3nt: TGTGCCACCACTCTTTTTCGGGATGCTTTCTTT
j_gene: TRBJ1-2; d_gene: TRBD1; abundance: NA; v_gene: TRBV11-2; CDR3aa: CASSLPGQGAYGYTF; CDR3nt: TGTGCCAGCAGCTTACCTGGACAGGGGGCCTATGGCTACACCTTC
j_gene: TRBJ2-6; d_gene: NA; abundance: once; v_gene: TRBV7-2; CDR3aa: CASSPLGGRGANVLTF; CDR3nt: TGTGCCAGCAGCCCCTTGGGGGGGCGTGGGGCCAACGTCCTGACTTTC
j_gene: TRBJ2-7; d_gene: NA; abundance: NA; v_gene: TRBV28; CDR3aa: CASSLSSQLYEQYF; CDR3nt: TGTGCCAGCAGCCTAAGCTCCCAACTCTACGAGCAGTACTTC
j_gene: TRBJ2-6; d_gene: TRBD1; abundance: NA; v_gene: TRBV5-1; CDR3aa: CASSLAEPGGAGANVLTF; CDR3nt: TGCGCCAGCAGCTTGGCCGAACCAGGGGGTGCTGGGGCCAACGTCCTGACTTTC
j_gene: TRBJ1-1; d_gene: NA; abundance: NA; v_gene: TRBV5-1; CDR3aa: CASSLGRAGGEDTEAFF; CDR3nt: TGCGCCAGCAGCTTGGGACGTGCGGGAGGGGAGGACACTGAAGCTTTCTTT
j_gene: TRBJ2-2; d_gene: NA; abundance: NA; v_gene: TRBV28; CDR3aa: CASSTRWRAGELFF; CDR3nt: TGTGCCAGCAGTACCAGATGGAGAGCCGGGGAGCTGTTTTTT
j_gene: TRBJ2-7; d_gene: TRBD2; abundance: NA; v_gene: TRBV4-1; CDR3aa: CASSQKTSGVYEQYF; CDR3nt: TGCGCCAGCAGCCAGAAGACTAGCGGAGTCTACGAGCAGTACTTC
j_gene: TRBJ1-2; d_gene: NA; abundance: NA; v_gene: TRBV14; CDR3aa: CASSQEAEGNGYTF; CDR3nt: TGTGCCAGCAGCCAAGAAGCGGAGGGGAATGGCTACACCTTC
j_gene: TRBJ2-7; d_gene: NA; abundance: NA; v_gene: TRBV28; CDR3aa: CASSQRLDYEQYF; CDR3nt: TGTGCCAGCAGTCAGCGACTCGACTACGAGCAGTACTTC
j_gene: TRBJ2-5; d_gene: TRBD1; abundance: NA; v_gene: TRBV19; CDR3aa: CASSPVGTGIGTQYF; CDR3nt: TGTGCCAGTAGTCCTGTAGGGACAGGGATAGGGACCCAGTACTTC
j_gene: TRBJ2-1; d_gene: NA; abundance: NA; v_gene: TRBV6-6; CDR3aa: CASTLNEQFF; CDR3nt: TGTGCCAGCACCTTAAATGAGCAGTTCTTC
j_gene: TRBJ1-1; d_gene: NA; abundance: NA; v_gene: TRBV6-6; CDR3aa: CASSYSSVSAPEAFF; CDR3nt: TGTGCCAGCAGTTACTCGTCGGTGTCTGCGCCTGAAGCTTTCTTT
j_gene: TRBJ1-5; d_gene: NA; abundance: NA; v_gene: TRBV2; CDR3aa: CASTDLVGLDQPQHF; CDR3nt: TGTGCCAGCACCGACTTAGTGGGTTTGGATCAGCCCCAGCATTTT
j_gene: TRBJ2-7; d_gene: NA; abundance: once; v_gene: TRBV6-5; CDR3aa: CASSLQRTYEQYF; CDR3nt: TGTGCCAGCAGTCTTCAGAGGACCTACGAGCAGTACTTC
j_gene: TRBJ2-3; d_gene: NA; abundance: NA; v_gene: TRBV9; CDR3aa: CASSVDSSRTDTQYF; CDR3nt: TGTGCCAGCAGCGTTGATAGCAGCCGCACAGATACGCAGTATTTT
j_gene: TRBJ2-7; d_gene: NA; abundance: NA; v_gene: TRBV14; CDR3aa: CASSQTAWDKTYEQYF; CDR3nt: TGTGCCAGCAGCCAAACCGCGTGGGACAAGACCTACGAGCAGTACTTC
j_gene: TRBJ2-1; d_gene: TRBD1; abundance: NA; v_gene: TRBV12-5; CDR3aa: CASGLTPGQGTYNEQFF; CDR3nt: TGTGCTAGTGGTTTGACTCCGGGACAGGGTACCTACAATGAGCAGTTCTTC
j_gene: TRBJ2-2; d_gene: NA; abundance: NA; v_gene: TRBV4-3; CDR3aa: CASSRKDRNTGELFF; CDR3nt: TGCGCCAGCAGCCGAAAGGACAGAAACACCGGGGAGCTGTTTTTT
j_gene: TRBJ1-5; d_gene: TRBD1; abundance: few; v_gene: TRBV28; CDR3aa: CASSPGAGQDSNQPQHF; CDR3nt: TGTGCCAGCAGTCCGGGTGCGGGACAGGATAGCAATCAGCCCCAGCATTTT
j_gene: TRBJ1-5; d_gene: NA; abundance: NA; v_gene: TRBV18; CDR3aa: CASSPTYRGGNQPQHF; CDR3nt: TGTGCCAGCTCACCGACCTATAGAGGAGGCAATCAGCCCCAGCATTTT
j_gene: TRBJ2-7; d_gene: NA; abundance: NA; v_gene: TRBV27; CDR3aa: CASRIRRDGGYEQYF; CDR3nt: TGTGCCAGCAGGATTAGGCGGGACGGAGGCTACGAGCAGTACTTC
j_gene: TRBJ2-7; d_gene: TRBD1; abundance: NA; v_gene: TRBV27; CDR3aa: CASRGQGVMSEQYF; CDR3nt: TGTGCCAGCAGGGGACAGGGCGTTATGAGCGAGCAGTACTTC
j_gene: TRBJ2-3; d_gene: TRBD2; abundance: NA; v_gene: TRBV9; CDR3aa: CASSRAGGNTDTQYF; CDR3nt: TGTGCCAGCAGCAGGGCGGGAGGGAACACAGATACGCAGTATTTT
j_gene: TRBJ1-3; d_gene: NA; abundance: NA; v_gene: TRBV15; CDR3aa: CATSRGGHTIYF; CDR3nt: TGTGCCACCAGCAGGGGAGGGCACACCATATATTTT
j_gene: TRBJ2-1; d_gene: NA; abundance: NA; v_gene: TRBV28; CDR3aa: CASSPWGVSYNEQFF; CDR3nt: TGTGCCAGCAGCCCGTGGGGGGTGTCCTACAATGAGCAGTTCTTC
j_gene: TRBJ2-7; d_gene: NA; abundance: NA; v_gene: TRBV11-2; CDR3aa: CASSLVVREDSYEQYF; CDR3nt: TGTGCCAGCAGCTTAGTTGTCAGGGAGGACTCCTACGAGCAGTACTTC
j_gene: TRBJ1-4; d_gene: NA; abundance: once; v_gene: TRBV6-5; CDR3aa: CASSRLDRDGEKLFF; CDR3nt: TGTGCCAGCAGCCGACTCGACAGAGATGGGGAAAAACTGTTTTTT
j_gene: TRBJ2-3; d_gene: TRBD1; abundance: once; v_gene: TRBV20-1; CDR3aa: CSARTGPTQYF; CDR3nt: TGCAGTGCTAGGACAGGGCCTACGCAGTATTTT
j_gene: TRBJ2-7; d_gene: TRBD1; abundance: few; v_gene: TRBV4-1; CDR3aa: CASSRAGQASYEQYF; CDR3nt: TGCGCCAGCAGCCGGGCGGGACAGGCATCCTACGAGCAGTACTTC
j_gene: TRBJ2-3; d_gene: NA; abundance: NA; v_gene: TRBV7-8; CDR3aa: CASSPINGGRTDTQYF; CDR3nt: TGTGCCAGCAGCCCTATTAATGGGGGCCGGACAGATACGCAGTATTTT
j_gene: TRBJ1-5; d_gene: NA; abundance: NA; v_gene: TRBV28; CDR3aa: CASGWGGPNQPQHF; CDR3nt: TGTGCCAGCGGATGGGGGGGGCCTAATCAGCCCCAGCATTTT
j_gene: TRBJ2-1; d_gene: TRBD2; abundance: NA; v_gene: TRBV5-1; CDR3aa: CASSITGTSGGPYNEQFF; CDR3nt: TGCGCCAGCAGCATCACCGGGACTAGCGGGGGGCCCTACAATGAGCAGTTCTTC
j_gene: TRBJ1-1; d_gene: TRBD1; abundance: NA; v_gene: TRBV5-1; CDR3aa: CASSPPGTGVMNTEAFF; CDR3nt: TGCGCCAGCAGCCCTCCCGGGACAGGCGTCATGAACACTGAAGCTTTCTTT
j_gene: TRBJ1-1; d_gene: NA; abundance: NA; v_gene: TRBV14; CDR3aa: CASSQEVVSAEAFF; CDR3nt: TGTGCCAGCAGCCAAGAGGTCGTGAGCGCTGAAGCTTTCTTT
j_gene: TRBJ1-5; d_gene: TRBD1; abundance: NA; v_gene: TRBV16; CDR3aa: CASSQGQGRHQPQHF; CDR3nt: TGTGCCAGCAGCCAGGGACAGGGGAGACATCAGCCCCAGCATTTT
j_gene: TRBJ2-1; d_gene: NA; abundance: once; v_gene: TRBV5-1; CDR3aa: CASSLGHSPGEQFF; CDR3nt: TGCGCCAGCAGCTTGGGTCATAGCCCCGGTGAGCAGTTCTTC
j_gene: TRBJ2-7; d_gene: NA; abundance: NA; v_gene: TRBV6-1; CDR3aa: CASSELGGEQYF; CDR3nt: TGTGCCAGCAGTGAACTCGGGGGCGAGCAGTACTTC